The 32 T cell receptor beta chains below all came from one sample that was sequenced in a study of immune evolution from preneoplasia to lung adenocarcinoma. Sequenced by immunoSEQ multiplex PCR; TCRdb stores in-frame clones only, minus some. The table shows 6,500 to 9,000 clones, with 70% to 90% occurring only once. Sequencing was performed on FFPE minimally invasive lung adenocarcinoma tissue. Every receptor here comes from a person older than 75 with lung adenocarcinoma.

This chain links TRBV11-3 with TRBJ2-4; TRBD2 matches 7 bases. V was clipped by 0 bases and J by 9 bases; unmatched bases: 5. Germline CDR1 and CDR2: SGHNT and YENEEA. The length of the CDR3 is 14 residues. The CDR3 is CASSLDTSVSIQYF. The DNA of the CDR3 is TGTGCCAGCAGCTTAGATACTAGCGTTAGCATTCAGTACTTC. The variable domain in full, completed from reference TRBV11-3 and TRBJ2-4, reads EAGVVQSPRYKIIEKKQPVAFWCNPISGHNTLYWYLQNLGQGPELLIRYENEEAVDDSQLPKDRFSAERLKGVDSTLKIQPAELGDSAVYLCASSLDTSVSIQYFGAGTRLSVL.

The chain links TRBV4-1 to TRBJ2-5; D remains unclear. V gave up 5 bases and J gave up 5 bases, with 12 bases separating them. This CDR3 is 13 amino acids long. Germline V gives CDR1 MGHRA, CDR2 YSYEKL. CDR3 sequence: CASSRLELETQYF. CDR3 coding DNA: TGCGCCAGCAGCAGGCTAGAATTGGAGACCCAGTACTTC.

The V gene is TRBV29-1, the J gene TRBJ2-1, with TRBD2 identical over 12 bases. With 7 bases clipped from V and 4 bases from J, the junction kept 5 bases outside the gene matches. This CDR3 has 14 residues. Per germline, CDR1 SQVTM and CDR2 ANQGSEA. The CDR3 loop reads CSAAGTSGYNEQFF. Written as DNA, the CDR3 is TGCAGCGCCGCTGGGACTAGCGGGTACAATGAGCAGTTCTTC.

The chain has TRBV6-1 and TRBJ2-5; D perhaps matches TRBD2 (5 bases). Trimming took off 3 bases at V and 2 bases at J, with 7 bases between the two ends. Per germline, CDR1 MNHNS and CDR2 SASEGT. The CDR3 spans 13 residues. CDR3 residues: CASSDGLQETQYF. Written as DNA, the CDR3 is TGTGCCAGCAGTGACGGACTTCAAGAGACCCAGTACTTC.

A few counts support this clone. This chain uses TRBV28 with TRBJ1-1; a weak D match, TRBD1 (5 bases). Trimming cost V 5 bases and J 1 base, with 14 bases left between them. Germline V gives CDR1 MDHEN, CDR2 SYDVKM. The CDR3 is 15 amino acids. In DNA, the CDR3 is TGTGCCAGCAGTCCCATGGGGGACGCGAACACTGAAGCTTTCTTT. It translates to CASSPMGDANTEAFF.

The rearrangement uses TRBV9 and TRBJ2-3; D not certain. The CDR3 is 14 amino acids. Between the trimmed V and J ends, which lost 0 bases and 7 bases, there was a span of 12 bases. In germline, CDR1 is SGDLS, CDR2 YYNGEE. The CDR3 DNA sequence: TGTGCCAGCAGCGTAGTGGCGCACATGAATACGCAGTATTTT. Amino acids: CASSVVAHMNTQYF.

This rearrangement joins TRBV14 to TRBJ1-2; D possibly corresponds to TRBD1 (5 bases). This CDR3 comprises 14 residues. The V gene's germline CDR1 is SGHDN and CDR2 FVKESK. Trimming removed 4 bases at V and 6 bases at J, with 15 bases between. Written as DNA, the CDR3 is TGTGCCAGCAGCCGCAGGGCCACGGTGAATGGCTACACCTTC. This codes for CASSRRATVNGYTF.

The V gene is TRBV29-1, the J gene TRBJ2-2; D might be TRBD1 (6 bases). The CDR3 totals 14 residues. V was pared by 4 bases and J by 2 bases, with 11 bases between. The germline V gene encodes CDR1 SQVTM and CDR2 ANQGSEA. The CDR3: CSVAGHLNTGELFF. CDR3 coding DNA: TGCAGCGTTGCGGGACACTTAAACACCGGGGAGCTGTTTTTT.

V usage is TRBV29-1 and J usage is TRBJ1-1; 7 bases agree with TRBD1. The V segment lost 7 bases and the J segment 0 bases; nucleotides outside the gene matches: 5. This CDR3 has 13 residues. Germline V gene data show CDR1 as SQVTM and CDR2 as ANQGSEA. This CDR3 is CSAGTAMNTEAFF. The CDR3 DNA sequence: TGCAGCGCGGGGACAGCTATGAACACTGAAGCTTTCTTT.

The chain recombines TRBV18 with TRBJ1-5; D uncertain. The V gene lost 3 bases and the J gene lost 5 bases, with 8 bases spanning the gap. CDR1 and CDR2 from the germline V gene are KGHSH and LQKENI. The CDR3 spans 13 residues. In DNA form, the CDR3 reads TGTGCCAGCTCACCGGCGAGGGATCAGCCCCAGCATTTT. Its translation is CASSPARDQPQHF.

The V call is TRBV5-4, the J call TRBJ2-4; 8 bases are shared with TRBD1. Trimming removed 4 bases from V and 8 bases from J; junction bases left unmatched: 8. This CDR3 has 14 residues. The germline CDR1 and CDR2 sequences are SGHNT and YYREEE (reference sequence). The CDR3, as DNA: TGTGCCAGCAGCACAGGGGGTGAAGGGGACATTCAGTACTTC. This sequence encodes CASSTGGEGDIQYF.

This chain links TRBV2 with TRBJ1-2; D unclear. V was clipped by 0 bases and J by 1 base, with 6 bases between them. CDR1 is SNHLY, CDR2 FYNNEI, per germline. The CDR3 sequence is 14 residues long. Here the CDR3 reads CASSEAGRNYGYTF. CDR3 in DNA: TGTGCCAGCAGTGAAGCAGGGCGTAACTATGGCTACACCTTC.

The chain is built from TRBV10-3 and TRBJ2-3; D is unresolved. Trimming removed 2 bases at V and 1 base at J, with 7 bases between. Germline V gene data show CDR1 as ENHRY and CDR2 as SYGVKD. CDR3 length equals 14 residues. DNA of the CDR3: TGTGCCATCAGTGAGGGCAGAGGCACAGATACGCAGTATTTT. Translating gives CAISEGRGTDTQYF.

In this sample, this clone turned up a few times. V gene TRBV21-1 combines with J gene TRBJ2-7; TRBD1, the table's D call, was not compared with the DNA. TRBV21-1 is recorded as a pseudogene. The CDR3 runs 13 residues. The DNA for the CDR3 is TGTGCCAGCAGCAAGGGACAGGGCTACGAGCAGTACTTC. Protein: CASSKGQGYEQYF.

The gene calls are TRBV18 and TRBJ2-3; D remains unclear. V was cut by 4 bases and J by 4 bases, with 12 bases left in between. Germline lookup yields CDR1 KGHSH and CDR2 LQKENI. The CDR3 runs to 14 residues. The CDR3 coding sequence is TGTGCCAGCTCACTTTTCCAGGAGTCAGATACGCAGTATTTT. This encodes CASSLFQESDTQYF.

The chain employs TRBV28 and TRBJ2-1; no clear D. There are 11 residues in the CDR3. Germline values: CDR1 MDHEN, CDR2 SYDVKM. V lost 2 bases to trimming and J lost 8 bases, with 4 bases between them. CDR3 bases: TGTGCCAGCAGTTTACGGTATGAGCAGTTCTTC. It codes for CASSLRYEQFF.

The chain recombines TRBV27 with TRBJ2-7; 12 bases match TRBD2. CDR1 and CDR2 (germline): MNHEY, SMNVEV (reference sequence). The V gene end was trimmed by 7 bases and the J gene end by 4 bases; junction bases not matched to a gene: 11. The CDR3 loop spans 16 amino acids. The CDR3: CASNPTSTSGGYEQYF. CDR3 bases: TGTGCCAGCAATCCGACCTCTACTAGCGGGGGGTACGAGCAGTACTTC.

This sequence joins TRBV7-3 and TRBJ2-2, with D perhaps TRBD1 (6 bases). Germline V CDR1 and CDR2: SGHTA, FQGTGA. CDR3 size: 16 residues. V was cut by 4 bases and J by 7 bases, with 19 bases left in between. The CDR3 loop is CASSWQAQGLDGELFF. CDR3 sequence (DNA): TGTGCCAGCAGCTGGCAAGCACAGGGATTGGACGGGGAGCTGTTTTTT.

This rearrangement joins TRBV7-2 to TRBJ1-2, with a tentative D call TRBD1 (6 bases). The V end lost 2 bases, the J end lost 7 bases, and 20 bases lay between the germline ends. CDR3 size: 16 residues. CDR1 is SGHTA and CDR2 is FQGNSA in the germline V gene. Here the CDR3 DNA reads TGTGCCAGCAGCTTAACAAATCAACAGGGAGGATCTGGCTACACCTTC. This translates into CASSLTNQQGGSGYTF.

Only a few counts were recorded for this clone. The chain has TRBV4-1 and TRBJ2-2; D uncertain. The V end lost 0 bases, the J end lost 5 bases, and 7 bases lay between the germline ends. Germline V CDR1 and CDR2: MGHRA, YSYEKL. The CDR3 runs 14 residues. DNA of the CDR3: TGCGCCAGCAGCCAAGATTGGGCAACCGGGGAGCTGTTTTTT. As protein: CASSQDWATGELFF.

This chain uses TRBV10-3 with TRBJ1-4; a weak D match, TRBD1 (5 bases). The CDR3 is made up of 15 amino acids. Trimming removed 6 bases at V and 4 bases at J, with 15 bases between. Germline V CDR1 and CDR2: ENHRY, SYGVKD. CDR3 sequence reads: CAISRSTGLNEKLFF. Written as DNA, the CDR3 is TGTGCCATCAGCCGATCAACAGGCCTTAATGAAAAACTGTTTTTT.

J is TRBJ1-1 and V is TRBV27, with 7 bases aligning to TRBD1. The germline CDR1 and CDR2 sequences are MNHEY and SMNVEV (reference sequence). Unmatched junction bases numbered 8, after V lost 3 bases and J lost 4 bases. CDR3 size: 15 residues. CDR3 loop: CASSFQQTGRTEAFF. DNA for the CDR3: TGTGCCAGCAGTTTCCAACAGACAGGGCGCACTGAAGCTTTCTTT.

The sample holds a few counts of this clone. V and J are TRBV21-1 and TRBJ1-3. TRBV21-1 is annotated as a pseudogene. The CDR3 extends over 15 amino acids. The CDR3 is CASSKEETNGNTIYF. In DNA form, the CDR3 reads TGTGCCAGCAGCAAAGAAGAAACGAATGGAAACACCATATATTTT.

The chain links TRBV6-5 to TRBJ2-1, with 13 bases identical to TRBD2. V trimming: 6 bases; J trimming: 5 bases; junction bases outside the gene matches: 4. This CDR3 region has 15 residues. Germline assignment: CDR1 MNHEY and CDR2 SVGAGI. The CDR3 region is CASRLGLAGNNEQFF. The DNA for the CDR3 is TGTGCCAGCAGACTGGGACTAGCGGGGAACAATGAGCAGTTCTTC.

Turning to this clone: Different DNA sequences within this sample yield the same CDR3. The chain recombines TRBV9 with TRBJ1-1; 9 bases align to TRBD1. The germline CDR1 and CDR2 sequences are SGDLS and YYNGEE. Trimming cost V 3 bases and J 5 bases; bases outside gene matches: 5. The CDR3 consists of 14 residues. CDR3 DNA: TGTGCCAGCAGCGAACAGGGGGCTGGAACTGAAGCTTTCTTT. Its translation: CASSEQGAGTEAFF.

A single count supports this clone. V usage is TRBV2 and J usage is TRBJ2-3, with D perhaps given as TRBD1 or TRBD2 (5 bases each). CDR1 and CDR2 from the germline V gene are SNHLY and FYNNEI. Trimming took off 8 bases at V and 0 bases at J, with 9 bases between the two ends. The CDR3 has 13 residues. DNA of the CDR3: TGTGCCAGCTCCCGGGACAGCACAGATACGCAGTATTTT. Translation gives CASSRDSTDTQYF.

This chain connects TRBV30 to TRBJ1-1, with 9 bases aligning to TRBD1. Trimming at V came to 2 bases and at J to 4 bases, leaving 5 bases not matched to a gene. Germline assignment: CDR1 GTSNPN and CDR2 SVGIG (reference sequence). The CDR3 contains 14 residues. The CDR3 DNA reads as TGTGCCTGGAGTACAGGGACAGGGTTCACTGAAGCTTTCTTT. This sequence encodes CAWSTGTGFTEAFF.

The chain employs TRBV19 and TRBJ2-7; D is perhaps TRBD1 or TRBD2 (5 bases each). Germline loops: CDR1 LNHDA, CDR2 SQIVND (reference sequence). This CDR3 is 15 amino acids long. The V gene lost 5 bases and the J gene lost 6 bases, with 20 bases spanning the gap. CDR3 DNA sequence: TGTGCCAGTAGTTCAGGGAGCGGACCCCTCCGCGAGCAGTACTTC. Translation: CASSSGSGPLREQYF.

There are a few counts of this clone. The V and J genes are TRBV7-8 and TRBJ1-1; D might be TRBD1 (6 bases). The CDR3 runs 13 residues. CDR1 and CDR2 (germline): SGHVS, FQNEAQ. V gave up 9 bases and J gave up 7 bases, with 18 bases separating them. The DNA of the CDR3 is TGTGCCAGTAACCCTCCAGGGGCTCTTGAAGCTTTCTTT. Translation gives CASNPPGALEAFF.

This chain uses TRBV7-6 with TRBJ2-7, with 9 nucleotides matching TRBD1. V lost 1 base and J lost 2; bases outside the gene matches: 0. The CDR3 has 14 amino acids. Germline CDR1 and CDR2: SGHVS and FNYEAQ. This CDR3 is CASSLDRGPYEQYF. CDR3 nucleotides: TGTGCCAGCAGCTTAGACAGGGGGCCCTACGAGCAGTACTTC.

On this clone: The same CDR3 can be traced to other DNA sequences in this sample. The chain recombines TRBV5-6 with TRBJ1-2, with TRBD1 matching over 10 bases. The germline gives CDR1 SGHDT, CDR2 YYEEEE. The CDR3 is made up of 14 amino acids. J was trimmed by 5 bases and V by 3 bases; bases with no gene match: 4. In nucleotides, the CDR3 is TGTGCCAGCAGCTCGGGACAGGGGATTTATGGCTACACCTTC. Amino acid sequence: CASSSGQGIYGYTF.

The rearrangement links TRBV5-1 to TRBJ1-1; TRBD1 agrees at 8 bases. Germline V CDR1 and CDR2: SGHRS, YFSETQ. Trimming at V came to 4 bases and at J to 5 bases, leaving 4 bases not matched to a gene. The CDR3 spans 13 residues. The CDR3 spells CASSGRTGTEAFF. DNA for the CDR3: TGCGCCAGCAGCGGGCGGACAGGGACTGAAGCTTTCTTT.